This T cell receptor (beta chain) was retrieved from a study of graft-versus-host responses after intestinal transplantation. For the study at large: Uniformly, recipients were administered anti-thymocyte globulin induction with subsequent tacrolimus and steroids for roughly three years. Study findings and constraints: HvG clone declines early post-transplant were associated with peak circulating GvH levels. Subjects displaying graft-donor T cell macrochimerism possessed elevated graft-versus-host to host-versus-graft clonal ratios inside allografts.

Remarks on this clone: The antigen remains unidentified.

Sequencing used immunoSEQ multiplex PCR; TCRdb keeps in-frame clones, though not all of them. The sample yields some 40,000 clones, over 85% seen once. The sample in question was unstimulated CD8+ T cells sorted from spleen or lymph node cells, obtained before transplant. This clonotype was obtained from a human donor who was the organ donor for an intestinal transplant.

The CDR3 DNA sequence: TGCGCCAGCAGCCAAGATAGCCTAGACAATGAGCAGTTCTTC. Amino acids: CASSQDSLDNEQFF. The chain uses TRBV4-3 and TRBJ2-1; no reliable D call. V shed 0 bases and J shed 5 bases, with 8 bases lying between them. CDR3 length: 14 amino acids. Germline CDR1 and CDR2: LGHNA and YSLEER.